This T cell receptor beta chain came from a study of blood T cells in healthy people across ages. Notes on the study in general: The long-lived group displayed more naive CD4+ cells, plus higher diversity, than the aged donors did.

Worth noting for this clonotype: What it recognizes is unknown.

Sample-barcoded 5' priming and a J-beta primer mix drove a second PCR of roughly 7 to 11 cycles. A template-switch adaptor that had 12 random nucleotides put a tag on each cDNA molecule. TCRdb fed the 5' RACE reads into MiXCR, producing one record per CDR3 protein. Among more than 700,000 distinct CDR3 sequences listed, about 42% were seen once. Isolated PBMCs totaled at least 7 million in each sample. CDR3 length: 13 residues. CDR1 is SNHLY and CDR2 is FYNNEI in the germline V gene. Trimming pared 6 bases from V and 5 bases from J, leaving 12 bases between. V gene TRBV2 combines with J gene TRBJ2-3; D possibly corresponds to TRBD2 (5 bases). Sequencing was done on a sample of blood. The TCR originated in an elderly man in good health. The CDR3 DNA reads as TGTGCCAGCAGCTACTACCGGGGAGATACGCAGTATTTT. Translation gives CASSYYRGDTQYF.